A single sample gave rise to the 17 T cell receptor beta chains below, sequenced in a study of CD8+CD57+ T cells in acquired aplastic anemia. For sequencing, patients were chosen who had shown expansion of CD8+CD57+ cells by flow cytometry. TCR beta VDJ and CDR3 profiling used genomic DNA as template. TCRdb independently ran MiXCR on the reads; one entry per CDR3 protein. The repertoire includes just over 450,000 distinct CDR3 sequences, 25% to 40% of them detected once, and 0.82% sits in the top ten. The sequenced material came from sorted CD4+, CD8+, or CD8+CD57+ T cells (not recorded which) from PBMCs. These TCRs come from a human donor with aplastic anemia.

As for this clonotype: A much larger clonotype is one base distant, so this may be a read error. This rearrangement joins TRBV20-1 to TRBJ1-5; maybe TRBD1 (5 bases). Per germline, CDR1 DFQATT and CDR2 SNEGSKA (reference sequence). The CDR3 loop spans 13 amino acids. V was shortened by 3 bases and J by 1 base, with 7 bases between the two germline ends. The CDR3 sequence is CSARGVSNQPQHF. CDR3 DNA sequence: TGCAGTGCTAGGGGGGTCAGCAATCAGCCCCAGCATTTT.

The rearrangement links TRBV6-1 to TRBJ2-7, with 9 nucleotides matching TRBD2. There are 14 residues in the CDR3. The V and J ends lost 6 bases and 2 bases, in that order; junction bases with no gene match: 5. Per the germline V gene, CDR1 is MNHNS and CDR2 is SASEGT. The CDR3 DNA reads as TGTGCCAGCAGACGTAGCGGGGGCCCCTACGAGCAGTACTTC. It codes for CASRRSGGPYEQYF.

The sample holds a few counts of this clonotype. V gene TRBV6-1 combines with J gene TRBJ1-1; TRBD1 matches 7 bases. Germline V lookup: CDR1 MNHNS, CDR2 SASEGT. V was clipped by 10 bases and J by 1 base; unmatched bases: 6. This CDR3 comprises 13 residues. This CDR3 reads CATQQGTNTEAFF. The CDR3 nucleotides read TGTGCCACTCAACAGGGGACGAACACTGAAGCTTTCTTT.

In its sample, this clonotype was seen many times. The V call is TRBV24-1, the J call TRBJ2-3; D ambiguous. V gave up 3 bases and J gave up 7 bases, with 4 bases separating them. The CDR3 is 11 amino acids. Germline CDR1 is KGHDR and CDR2 is SFDVKD. In nucleotides, the CDR3 is TGTGCCACCAGTGATAGCTATACGCAGTATTTT. Its protein product is CATSDSYTQYF.

The table lists this clonotype with a few counts. J is TRBJ1-2 and V is TRBV20-1; 7 nucleotides match TRBD1. The V and J ends lost 3 bases and 8 bases, in that order; junction bases with no gene match: 9. This CDR3 contains 13 residues. Germline CDR1 is DFQATT and CDR2 is SNEGSKA (reference sequence). The CDR3 region has the DNA TGCAGTGCTAGCGGGCAGGGGGAGCGAGGCTACACCTTC. Protein sequence: CSASGQGERGYTF.

As regards this clonotype: The junction does not match germline at one end; this may be a read error. The rearrangement uses TRBV2 and TRBJ1-2, with a tentative D call TRBD1 (6 bases). The CDR3 is 14 amino acids. The germline V gene encodes CDR1 SNHLY and CDR2 FYNNEI. The CDR3 nucleotides read TGTGCCAGCAGGCGACAGGAAGGGATCTATGGCTACACCTTT. Protein sequence: CASRRQEGIYGYTF.

Comments on this clonotype: At one end the junction does not follow the germline gene, possibly because of a read error. The genes are TRBV10-3 and TRBJ1-5; D might be TRBD1 (6 bases). The CDR3 has 16 residues. In germline, CDR1 is ENHRY, CDR2 SYGVKD. The CDR3 nucleotides read TGTGCCAGCAGTTACCCCCCGGGGATAGGGACACCGCCCCAGCATTTT. Its protein product is CASSYPPGIGTPPQHF.

This clonotype was found a few times. The rearrangement links TRBV5-1 to TRBJ1-1; D may be TRBD1 (5 bases). The V end was cut by 0 bases, the J end by 4 bases, with 16 bases between. The CDR3 contains 16 residues. Germline V CDR1 and CDR2: SGHRS, YFSETQ. This CDR3 is CASSLVEGPTGTEAFF. In DNA, the CDR3 is TGCGCCAGCAGCTTGGTAGAGGGGCCAACGGGCACTGAAGCTTTCTTT.

This chain joins TRBV5-4 and TRBJ1-2, with 7 bases that match TRBD1. Germline V lookup: CDR1 SGHNT, CDR2 YYREEE (reference sequence). J was trimmed by 0 bases and V by 1 base; bases with no gene match: 6. The CDR3 runs to 16 residues. This CDR3 is CASSLRQGGSNYGYTF. For the CDR3, the DNA is TGTGCCAGCAGCTTGAGGCAGGGGGGATCTAACTATGGCTACACCTTC. Based on the CDR3 plus reference TRBV5-4 and TRBJ1-2, the full variable domain is ETGVTQSPTHLIKTRGQQVTLRCSSQSGHNTVSWYQQALGQGPQFIFQYYREEENGRGNFPPRFSGLQFPNYSSELNVNALELDDSALYLCASSLRQGGSNYGYTFGSGTRLTVV.

The table lists this clonotype with many counts. Here the CDR3 reads CAISERGGTGTYPYEQYF. For the CDR3, the DNA is TGTGCCATCAGTGAGAGGGGGGGTACCGGGACGTATCCCTACGAGCAGTACTTC. The chain combines TRBV10-3 with TRBJ2-7; D possibly corresponds to TRBD2 (7 bases). This CDR3 comprises 18 residues. V lost 2 bases and J lost 2, with 22 bases in between. Germline lookup yields CDR1 ENHRY and CDR2 SYGVKD.

The chain uses TRBV20-1 and TRBJ1-6; D is perhaps TRBD1 (5 bases). CDR1 DFQATT and CDR2 SNEGSKA come from the germline V gene (reference sequence). The CDR3 has 16 residues. Trimming shortened V by 6 bases and J by 4 bases, and 19 bases separated the two germline ends. The CDR3: CSAQSGAEGYNSPLHF. In nucleotides, the CDR3 is TGCAGTGCCCAATCTGGGGCAGAGGGTTATAATTCACCCCTCCACTTT.

V gene TRBV10-1 combines with J gene TRBJ2-5, with 13 nucleotides matching TRBD2. Per the germline V gene, CDR1 is WNHNN and CDR2 is SYGVQD (reference sequence). This CDR3 comprises 15 residues. J gave up 3 bases and V 7 bases, and 5 bases lay outside the gene matches. The CDR3, as DNA: TGCGCCAGCACTGGACTAGCGGGAGAGGAAGAGACCCAGTACTTC. As protein: CASTGLAGEEETQYF.

The rearrangement joins TRBV12-5 to TRBJ2-3; possible D gene TRBD2, 6 bases. The V end lost 8 bases, the J end lost 4 bases, and 16 bases lay between the germline ends. Germline V gene sequence: CDR1 LGHNT, CDR2 FRNRAP. This CDR3 has 14 amino acids. CDR3 coding DNA: TGTGCTAGTTCTTTCGGTACGGGGGCAGATACGCAGTATTTT. This gives the protein CASSFGTGADTQYF.

The genes are TRBV6-1 and TRBJ2-7; D assignment may be TRBD1 or TRBD2 (7 bases each). Trimming stripped 6 bases from V and 7 bases from J, with 19 bases between. Germline CDR1 and CDR2: MNHNS and SASEGT. The CDR3 totals 14 residues. CDR3 DNA: TGTGCCAGCAGCAGGGGGGGGGGAAGGGAAGAGCAGTACTTC. Translating it yields CASSRGGGREEQYF.

This clonotype was found many times. The rearrangement joins TRBV7-2 to TRBJ1-2; tentative D call: TRBD1 (6 bases). Trimming cost V 2 bases and J 8 bases, with 15 bases left between them. The CDR3 loop spans 14 amino acids. Germline CDR1 reads SGHTA; CDR2 reads FQGNSA. The CDR3 reads CASSLSWGALGYTF. The CDR3 nucleotides are TGTGCCAGCAGCTTATCGTGGGGGGCGCTGGGCTACACCTTC.

With regard to this clonotype: This clone may be a read error of a much larger clone one base away. The V call is TRBV2, the J call TRBJ1-5, with unresolved D. The CDR3 totals 11 residues. Trimming cost V 6 bases and J 5 bases, with 5 bases left between them. In germline, CDR1 is SNHLY, CDR2 FYNNEI. CDR3: CASREYQPQHF. As DNA, the CDR3 is TGTGCCAGCAGAGAGTATCAGCCCCAGCATTTT.

CDR3 sequence reads: CASSWEGNQPQHF. The CDR3 region has the DNA TGTGCCAGCAGTTGGGAGGGCAATCAGCCCCAGCATTTT. The chain is built from TRBV27 and TRBJ1-5; D gene ambiguous. V was cut by 4 bases and J by 2 bases, with 6 bases left in between. Germline-derived CDR1 and CDR2 are MNHEY and SMNVEV (reference sequence). The CDR3 has 13 residues.